These T cell receptor beta chains were read from a single sample in a study of metastatic and nonmetastatic thyroid tumors. With MiXCR, TCRdb called clones anew from the PCR reads. The table includes 25,000 to 35,000 clones, about 4% detected once. The sequenced material came from blood. The receptors were gathered from a female donor with papillary thyroid cancer or a benign thyroid nodule (not recorded which). Some clones in this sample may be carry-over from other donors' samples. CDR3s include the opening cysteine and the closing phenylalanine or tryptophan. Fields, in order: J gene, clone size, V gene, D gene, CDR3 DNA, CDR3 protein. The D gene is left open where the match is weak. A row's size may be missing; if present it is once, few, many or a size class.

>TRBJ2-3|many|TRBV20-1|NA
TGCAGTGCTATCATCCCTAGCACAGATACGCAGTATTTT
CSAIIPSTDTQYF
>TRBJ2-7|many|TRBV6-1|NA
TGTGCCAGCAGTCGGGAAAGGTCCTACGAGCAGTACTTC
CASSRERSYEQYF
>TRBJ1-1|many|TRBV12-3/TRBV12-4|NA
TGTGCCAGCAGTTTACCATTTGCGAACACTGAAGCTTTCTTT
CASSLPFANTEAFF
>TRBJ1-6|NA|TRBV6-1|TRBD1
TGTGCCAGCAGCATAACAGGGGAAGGTTCACCCCTCCACTTT
CASSITGEGSPLHF
>TRBJ2-7|many|TRBV2|NA
TGTGCCAGCACCCCCGGGGTAAACGAGCAGTACTTC
CASTPGVNEQYF
>TRBJ2-3|few|TRBV12-3/TRBV12-4|TRBD2
TGTGCCAGCACCCCCCTTTTAGTAGCGGGAGGGTTGGATACGCAGTATTTT
CASTPLLVAGGLDTQYF
>TRBJ1-2|few|TRBV6-1|NA
TGTGCCAGCAGCCTACGGGCAGGGGCTCCCTATGGCTACACCTTC
CASSLRAGAPYGYTF
>TRBJ1-2|few|TRBV28|NA
TGTGCCAGCAGTTTACGTCGACAGATCTATGGCTACACCTTC
CASSLRRQIYGYTF
>TRBJ2-1|few|TRBV11-3|NA
TGTGCCAGCAGTTCCCGGGCCCCCTGCTCCTACAATGAGCAGTTCTTC
CASSSRAPCSYNEQFF
>TRBJ1-2|NA|TRBV10-2|NA
TGCGCCAGCAGTGAACCGGTAACCTATGTCTACACCTTC
CASSEPVTYVYTF
>TRBJ1-6|few|TRBV15|TRBD1
TGTGCCACCAGCAGCGAAACAGGGGGGGGCTCACCCATACACTTT
CATSSETGGGSPIHF
>TRBJ1-4|few|TRBV6-2/TRBV6-3|NA
TGTGCCAGCACTTACGACAGGCTCGAAGCAAAACTGTTTTTT
CASTYDRLEAKLFF
>TRBJ2-3|many|TRBV5-1|TRBD2
TGCGCCAGCAGCTTGGAAGGGACTAGCGGGAGACCCACAGATACGCAGTATTTT
CASSLEGTSGRPTDTQYF
>TRBJ2-1|NA|TRBV7-9|NA
TGTGCCAGCAGCTCCTCGGCGGTGTTATTATCCTACAATGAGCAGTTCTTC
CASSSSAVLLSYNEQFF
>TRBJ2-7|NA|TRBV20-1|NA
TGCAGTGCTACAAGACTAGTGGGGTACGAGCAGTACTTC
CSATRLVGYEQYF
>TRBJ2-2|NA|TRBV6-1|TRBD1
TGTGCCAGCAACAGAGGGACAGGATCGAACACCGGGGAGCTGTTTTTT
CASNRGTGSNTGELFF
>TRBJ2-2|few|TRBV7-2|TRBD1
TGTGCCAGCAGCTTCGCGCAGGGGGTACAGGGGGAGCTGTTTTTT
CASSFAQGVQGELFF
>TRBJ2-2|many|TRBV20-1|NA
TGCAGTGCTAGAATGGACAGTCCAACCGGGGAGCTGTTTTTT
CSARMDSPTGELFF
>TRBJ2-7|medium-sized|TRBV28|NA
TGTGCCAGCAGACTTGGACCATTGCCCTACGAGCAGTACTTC
CASRLGPLPYEQYF
>TRBJ2-1|NA|TRBV19|NA
TGTGCCAGTAGTACGATCGCCGGGACCATCAATGAGCAGTTCTTC
CASSTIAGTINEQFF
>TRBJ2-1|few|TRBV12-3/TRBV12-4|TRBD2
TGTGCCAGCAGTTTTGCTAGCGGGGCCAATGAGCAGTTCTTC
CASSFASGANEQFF
>TRBJ2-7|few|TRBV10-3|TRBD2
TGTGCCATCATCCCACTAGCGTGGACGACCTACGAGCAGTACTTC
CAIIPLAWTTYEQYF
>TRBJ2-5|many|TRBV2|NA
TGTGCCAGCGCTGAAGAGAGGGCTTTCCTAGAGACCCAGTACTTC
CASAEERAFLETQYF
>TRBJ1-6|few|TRBV28|NA
TGTGCCAGCAGTCCTCCCAGGGGACCCCTCCACTTT
CASSPPRGPLHF
>TRBJ2-3|NA|TRBV7-2|NA
TGTGCCAGCAGCTTAGACGGGGGAACCACAGATACGCAGTATTTT
CASSLDGGTTDTQYF
>TRBJ2-3|NA|TRBV28|NA
TGTGCCGGCAGTGCCGGGGCGGGAGATACGCAGTATTTT
CAGSAGAGDTQYF
>TRBJ1-1|few|TRBV11-2|NA
TGTGCCAGCAGCTTATACCAGAGAACTGAAGCTTTCTTT
CASSLYQRTEAFF
>TRBJ2-7|NA|TRBV30|TRBD2
TGTGCCTGGAAAGGGACTAGCGGGATGTACGAGCAGTACTTC
CAWKGTSGMYEQYF
>TRBJ1-5|few|TRBV3-1|TRBD1
TGTGCCAGCATCGGGACAGGGGGGAATCAGCCCCAGCATTTT
CASIGTGGNQPQHF
>TRBJ1-1|NA|TRBV28|NA
TGTGCCAGCATGGGGTCAGGAGCTTTCTTT
CASMGSGAFF
>TRBJ2-7|many|TRBV7-8|TRBD2
TGTGCCAGCAGCTTAGTAGTAGCGGGAGCAGAGAACGAGCAGTACTTC
CASSLVVAGAENEQYF
>TRBJ2-2|once|TRBV30|NA
TGTGCCTGGAGTGTGAAGGGACCTCGCACCGAGGAGCTGTTTTTT
CAWSVKGPRTEELFF
>TRBJ2-3|NA|TRBV28|TRBD2
TGTGCCAGCAGGACTAGCGGGAGGGCTAGCACAGATACTCAGTATTTT
CASRTSGRASTDTQYF
>TRBJ2-1|few|TRBV19|TRBD2
TGTGCCAGCCAAACGGGGGGTCCCGCGATCGTTGAGCAGTTCTTC
CASQTGGPAIVEQFF
>TRBJ2-7|many|TRBV27|NA
TGTGCCAGCACCCTTCTCCTACGGGTTTCCCGGGACGAGCAGTACTTC
CASTLLLRVSRDEQYF
>TRBJ1-3|many|TRBV19|TRBD1
TGTGCCAGTAGTAATACCCACAGGGGTACGGTAGACACCATATATTTT
CASSNTHRGTVDTIYF
>TRBJ1-2|many|TRBV5-1|TRBD1
TGCGCCAGCAGCTTGGCGCCCGGGACAGGGGGCGATAACTATGGCTACACCTTC
CASSLAPGTGGDNYGYTF
>TRBJ2-7|NA|TRBV15|NA
TGTGCCACCAGCATACCCGGCCCTAGCTCCTACGAGCATTACTTC
CATSIPGPSSYEHYF
>TRBJ1-4|many|TRBV11-2|TRBD1
TGTGCCAGCAGCTGGACAGGGGGCGGTAATGAAAAACTGTTTTTT
CASSWTGGGNEKLFF